The subject of this entry is one TCR beta chain. The antigen is unknown. The record originates from a study of monozygotic twins with inflammatory bowel disease. Broader study findings: Some repertoire variability may stem from patients' differing immunosuppressive treatments. Evidence failed to back one strong IBD-linked signal or clonotype.

After re-calling the 5' RACE reads, TCRdb lists one entry per CDR3 protein, DNA absent. This sample's clone table lists about 300,000 distinct CDR3 sequences. This CDR3 is 12 amino acids long. Germline CDR1 is MNHEY and CDR2 is SVGEGT. After skipping T cell sorting, the authors isolated total RNA from whole blood. The chain carries TRBV6-2 or TRBV6-3 and TRBJ1-5. Sequencing was done on a sample of blood. This receptor was obtained from a human donor with ulcerative colitis or Crohn's disease, or a healthy co-twin of an affected twin (not recorded which). The CDR3 sequence: CASSPRQQPQHF.